Listed below are T cell receptor beta chains from one sample, sequenced in a study of blood T cell repertoires in COVID-19. Generated by immunoSEQ multiplex PCR, the TCRdb table keeps only in-frame clones and is missing some. Seen here are around 100,000 clones, around nine tenths observed once, and the top ten hold 8.4%. Sequencing was done on a sample of peripheral blood. These receptors were obtained from a woman in her 70s who had recovered from COVID-19. Each CDR3 is given with its conserved first and last residue. A D gene is named only where the DNA matches it firmly. A row's size may be missing; if present it is once, few, many or a size class.

V gene: TRBV11-2; CDR3 length: 15; D gene: TRBD1; clone size: -; J gene: TRBJ2-7; CDR3 DNA: TGTGCCAGCAGCTACGTCGGAGACAGGGGCTACGAGCAGTACTTC; CDR3 protein: CASSYVGDRGYEQYF
V gene: TRBV19; CDR3 length: 15; D gene: -; clone size: -; J gene: TRBJ2-7; CDR3 DNA: TGTGCCAGTAGTCCCCGGCGGGGTGTAACCTACGAGCAGTACTTC; CDR3 protein: CASSPRRGVTYEQYF
V gene: TRBV10-3; CDR3 length: 15; D gene: TRBD2; clone size: -; J gene: TRBJ2-5; CDR3 DNA: TGTGCCATCAGTGAAATAGCGGGGGGGCCCGAGACCCAGTACTTC; CDR3 protein: CAISEIAGGPETQYF
V gene: TRBV6-2/TRBV6-3; CDR3 length: 15; D gene: TRBD1; clone size: -; J gene: TRBJ2-7; CDR3 DNA: TGTGCCAGCAGTTACTCTACAGGGGGGTCCTACGAGCAGTACTTC; CDR3 protein: CASSYSTGGSYEQYF
V gene: TRBV5-4; CDR3 length: 13; D gene: -; clone size: -; J gene: TRBJ1-1; CDR3 DNA: TGTGCCAGCAGCTTGCCTGACGGAGGGGAAGCTTTCTTT; CDR3 protein: CASSLPDGGEAFF
V gene: TRBV5-4; CDR3 length: 15; D gene: TRBD1; clone size: -; J gene: TRBJ2-2; CDR3 DNA: TGTGCCAGCAGCCCGGACAGGGGATACACCGGGGAGCTGTTTTTT; CDR3 protein: CASSPDRGYTGELFF
V gene: TRBV28; CDR3 length: 11; D gene: TRBD1; clone size: -; J gene: TRBJ1-1; CDR3 DNA: TGTGCCAGCCTCGACAGGGGGTTTGCTTTCTTT; CDR3 protein: CASLDRGFAFF
V gene: TRBV3-1/TRBV3-2; CDR3 length: 14; D gene: -; clone size: once; J gene: TRBJ1-1; CDR3 DNA: TGTGCCAGCAGCCAAGAAAGCGGGAACACTGAAGCTTTCTTT; CDR3 protein: CASSQESGNTEAFF
V gene: TRBV6-2/TRBV6-3; CDR3 length: 15; D gene: TRBD1; clone size: -; J gene: TRBJ1-5; CDR3 DNA: TGTGCCAGCAGTGGTATAGGGACAGTCAATCAGCCCCAGCATTTT; CDR3 protein: CASSGIGTVNQPQHF
V gene: TRBV5-4; CDR3 length: 15; D gene: TRBD2; clone size: few; J gene: TRBJ2-3; CDR3 DNA: TGTGCCAGCAGCCCCGGGACTAGCGGGCAAGATACGCAGTATTTT; CDR3 protein: CASSPGTSGQDTQYF
V gene: TRBV2; CDR3 length: 13; D gene: TRBD2; clone size: -; J gene: TRBJ2-5; CDR3 DNA: TGTGCCAGCATTACGACTAGCGGGGGCCCCCCGTACTTC; CDR3 protein: CASITTSGGPPYF
V gene: TRBV10-3; CDR3 length: 14; D gene: -; clone size: -; J gene: TRBJ2-7; CDR3 DNA: TGTGCCATCAGTGCAGGGGTCATAGGCTACGAGCAGTACTTC; CDR3 protein: CAISAGVIGYEQYF
V gene: TRBV7-9; CDR3 length: 16; D gene: TRBD2; clone size: -; J gene: TRBJ2-5; CDR3 DNA: TGTGCCAGCAGCCCGTTACTAGCGGGGCGCCAAGAGACCCAGTACTTC; CDR3 protein: CASSPLLAGRQETQYF
V gene: TRBV6-6; CDR3 length: 15; D gene: -; clone size: -; J gene: TRBJ2-7; CDR3 DNA: TGTGCCAACCAATGGCGGCAGGGGACCACCTACGAGCAGTACTTC; CDR3 protein: CANQWRQGTTYEQYF
V gene: TRBV2; CDR3 length: 13; D gene: -; clone size: -; J gene: TRBJ1-1; CDR3 DNA: TGTGCCAGCAGTCGGAGGGTTGGCACTGAAGCTTTCTTT; CDR3 protein: CASSRRVGTEAFF
V gene: TRBV2; CDR3 length: 14; D gene: TRBD1; clone size: -; J gene: TRBJ1-1; CDR3 DNA: TGTGCCAGCAGTGAGCGGACAGGGAACACTGAAGCTTTCTTT; CDR3 protein: CASSERTGNTEAFF
V gene: TRBV29-1; CDR3 length: 11; D gene: TRBD1; clone size: -; J gene: TRBJ2-7; CDR3 DNA: TGCAGCGTTGGAGGGACAGAAGGGCAGTACTTC; CDR3 protein: CSVGGTEGQYF
V gene: TRBV5-6; CDR3 length: 16; D gene: -; clone size: -; J gene: TRBJ1-2; CDR3 DNA: TGTGCCAGCAGCTTGGCTGGGGGCGCTTCAACCTATGGCTACACCTTC; CDR3 protein: CASSLAGGASTYGYTF
V gene: TRBV5-6; CDR3 length: 13; D gene: TRBD1; clone size: -; J gene: TRBJ2-7; CDR3 DNA: TGTGCCAGCAGCACTCGGACAGGGGGCGAGCAGTACTTC; CDR3 protein: CASSTRTGGEQYF
V gene: TRBV6-2/TRBV6-3; CDR3 length: 14; D gene: TRBD1; clone size: -; J gene: TRBJ1-1; CDR3 DNA: TGTGCCAGCAGTCACAGGGGGGGAAACACTGAAGCTTTCTTT; CDR3 protein: CASSHRGGNTEAFF
V gene: TRBV7-9; CDR3 length: 14; D gene: -; clone size: few; J gene: TRBJ1-1; CDR3 DNA: TGTGCCAGCAGCTTTGTAGGGGCTCCCACTGAAGCTTTCTTT; CDR3 protein: CASSFVGAPTEAFF
V gene: TRBV11-2; CDR3 length: 14; D gene: TRBD2; clone size: -; J gene: TRBJ2-7; CDR3 DNA: TGTGCCAGCAGCCCAGGGACTAGCGGCTACGAGCAGTACTTC; CDR3 protein: CASSPGTSGYEQYF
V gene: TRBV7-2; CDR3 length: 15; D gene: -; clone size: -; J gene: TRBJ2-7; CDR3 DNA: TGTGCCAGCAGCCCCTGGGGCGGAGCCTCCTACGAGCAGTACTTC; CDR3 protein: CASSPWGGASYEQYF
V gene: TRBV18; CDR3 length: 16; D gene: TRBD1; clone size: -; J gene: TRBJ1-5; CDR3 DNA: TGTGCCAGCTCACCAGGGACAGGGCCCAGCAATCAGCCCCAGCATTTT; CDR3 protein: CASSPGTGPSNQPQHF
V gene: TRBV12-3/TRBV12-4; CDR3 length: 13; D gene: -; clone size: -; J gene: TRBJ1-3; CDR3 DNA: TGTGCCAGCAGTTTGGGAGCTGGAAACACCATATATTTT; CDR3 protein: CASSLGAGNTIYF
V gene: TRBV2; CDR3 length: 18; D gene: TRBD2; clone size: -; J gene: TRBJ2-3; CDR3 DNA: TGTGCCAGCAGCGCGTGGGGAGGGACTAGCGAACCGTGGGATACGCAGTATTTT; CDR3 protein: CASSAWGGTSEPWDTQYF
V gene: TRBV7-2; CDR3 length: 15; D gene: TRBD1; clone size: few; J gene: TRBJ2-5; CDR3 DNA: TGTGCCAGCAGCGGGGCCGGGACAGGGAAAGAGACCCAGTACTTC; CDR3 protein: CASSGAGTGKETQYF
V gene: TRBV5-6; CDR3 length: 17; D gene: -; clone size: few; J gene: TRBJ1-1; CDR3 DNA: TGTGCCAGCAGCTTGGCCCTCGGCGGAGATTTGAACACTGAAGCTTTCTTT; CDR3 protein: CASSLALGGDLNTEAFF
V gene: TRBV6-1; CDR3 length: 17; D gene: TRBD1; clone size: -; J gene: TRBJ1-5; CDR3 DNA: TGTGCCAGCAGTGAGGGACAGGGGGCGCTTTCCGATCAGCCCCAGCATTTT; CDR3 protein: CASSEGQGALSDQPQHF
V gene: TRBV25-1; CDR3 length: 14; D gene: -; clone size: once; J gene: TRBJ2-7; CDR3 DNA: TGTGCCACCGCCGGGGAAGGTACCTCCTACGAGCAGTACTTC; CDR3 protein: CATAGEGTSYEQYF
V gene: TRBV6-4; CDR3 length: 15; D gene: -; clone size: -; J gene: TRBJ1-6; CDR3 DNA: TGTGCCAGCAGTCCCACAGGGTCTGGTTCCTCACCCCTCCACTTT; CDR3 protein: CASSPTGSGSSPLHF
V gene: TRBV5-1; CDR3 length: 15; D gene: TRBD1; clone size: -; J gene: TRBJ2-3; CDR3 DNA: TGCGCCAGCAGCTTCGTGGGACAGGGGGCAGATACGCAGTATTTT; CDR3 protein: CASSFVGQGADTQYF
V gene: TRBV7-2; CDR3 length: 14; D gene: -; clone size: -; J gene: TRBJ2-5; CDR3 DNA: TGTGCCAGCAGCATGGACTTAGGCAGTGAGACCCAGTACTTC; CDR3 protein: CASSMDLGSETQYF
V gene: TRBV9; CDR3 length: 15; D gene: TRBD2; clone size: once; J gene: TRBJ2-1; CDR3 DNA: TGTGCCAGCAGCTTCAGCGGGAGTGCCTACAATGAGCAGTTCTTC; CDR3 protein: CASSFSGSAYNEQFF
V gene: TRBV10-3; CDR3 length: 15; D gene: TRBD2; clone size: -; J gene: TRBJ2-5; CDR3 DNA: TGTGCCATCAGTGAGTCCGGCGGGAGAGGGGAGACCCAGTACTTC; CDR3 protein: CAISESGGRGETQYF
V gene: TRBV6-2/TRBV6-3; CDR3 length: 13; D gene: -; clone size: -; J gene: TRBJ2-3; CDR3 DNA: TGTGCCAGCAGTTACTCCAACTGGGATACGCAGTATTTT; CDR3 protein: CASSYSNWDTQYF
V gene: TRBV7-9; CDR3 length: 16; D gene: TRBD1; clone size: few; J gene: TRBJ1-5; CDR3 DNA: TGTGCCAGCAGCTCCGACAGGGGGCGAATTTTTGGGCCCCAGCATTTT; CDR3 protein: CASSSDRGRIFGPQHF
V gene: TRBV7-2; CDR3 length: 14; D gene: TRBD1; clone size: -; J gene: TRBJ2-5; CDR3 DNA: TGTGCCAGCAGCCGGACAGGGGGCTGGGAGACCCAGTACTTC; CDR3 protein: CASSRTGGWETQYF
V gene: TRBV10-3; CDR3 length: 14; D gene: TRBD1; clone size: -; J gene: TRBJ2-7; CDR3 DNA: TGTGCCATCTCCCGGGACAGGGGAGGGTACGAGCAGTACTTC; CDR3 protein: CAISRDRGGYEQYF
V gene: TRBV3-1/TRBV3-2; CDR3 length: 15; D gene: TRBD1; clone size: -; J gene: TRBJ2-5; CDR3 DNA: TGTGCCAGCAGCCAGCGGACAGGGGGCGAAGAGACCCAGTACTTC; CDR3 protein: CASSQRTGGEETQYF